The 29 T cell receptor beta chains below all came from one sample that was sequenced in a study of cytomegalovirus exposure and HLA in healthy donors. 13 Jbeta primers and 60 Vbeta primers were used for the PCR. TCRdb keeps only in-frame clones here, not all; method: immunoSEQ multiplex PCR. In the table there are about 140,000 clones, 65% to 90% of which are singletons. Sequenced: PBMCs. These TCRs come from a female donor in good health and CMV-seronegative.

The chain employs TRBV23-1 and TRBJ1-5, with 7 positions matching TRBD1. TRBV23-1 is given ORF status, its function remaining uncertain. V dropped 1 base and J dropped 0; count of bases not matched to a gene: 18. CDR3 size: 21 residues. CDR3 nucleotides: TGCGCCAGCAGTCAATATGGGGACAGTCTTAATCTCACACATAGCAATCAGCCCCAGCATTTT. As protein: CASSQYGDSLNLTHSNQPQHF.

V gene TRBV4-1 combines with J gene TRBJ1-2, with D perhaps matching TRBD1 (5 bases). Deletions cut 1 base from V and 4 bases from J, with 16 bases between. This CDR3 region has 16 residues. CDR1 is MGHRA, CDR2 YSYEKL, per germline. This CDR3 reads CASSQGGEALSYGYTF. CDR3 sequence (DNA): TGCGCCAGCAGCCAAGGGGGGGAGGCCCTCAGCTATGGCTACACCTTC.

J is TRBJ2-5 and V is TRBV2, with TRBD2 as a possible D gene (5 bases). Germline V gives CDR1 SNHLY, CDR2 FYNNEI. Trimming removed 4 bases at V and 7 bases at J, with 13 bases between. The CDR3 runs 13 residues. The CDR3 protein is CASSAAQRATQYF. The CDR3 DNA sequence: TGTGCCAGCAGTGCGGCCCAGAGGGCGACCCAGTACTTC. The full variable domain, in which reference TRBV2 and TRBJ2-5 provide the parts outside the CDR3, is EPEVTQTPSHQVTQMGQEVILRCVPISNHLYFYWYRQILGQKVEFLVSFYNNEISEKSEIFDDQFSVERPDGSNFTLKIRSTKLEDSAMYFCASSAAQRATQYFGPGTRLLVL.

The sample holds one count of this clone. The rearrangement uses TRBV6-4 and TRBJ1-2; D perhaps matches TRBD1 (6 bases). This CDR3 comprises 15 residues. V was shortened by 4 bases and J by 0 bases, with 12 bases between the two germline ends. Germline loops: CDR1 MRHNA, CDR2 SNTAGT. Here the CDR3 DNA reads TGTGCCAGCAGTGTTGAACAGGGTTCTAACTATGGCTACACCTTC. Translated, it gives CASSVEQGSNYGYTF.

The chain links TRBV5-6 to TRBJ2-2, with D tentatively TRBD2 (6 bases). Trimming pared 6 bases from V and 5 bases from J, leaving 14 bases between. The length of the CDR3 is 14 residues. The V gene's germline CDR1 is SGHDT and CDR2 YYEEEE. DNA of the CDR3: TGTGCCAGCACCCCAATGGAGGGGACCGGGGAGCTGTTTTTT. Translating it yields CASTPMEGTGELFF.

V gene TRBV6-1 combines with J gene TRBJ2-5, with TRBD2 as a possible D gene (6 bases). Germline loops: CDR1 MNHNS, CDR2 SASEGT. CDR3 length: 14 amino acids. Deletions cut 5 bases from V and 5 bases from J, with 15 bases between. DNA of the CDR3: TGTGCCAGCAGTTCGACTAGATCCGGTGAGACCCAGTACTTC. Encoded protein: CASSSTRSGETQYF.

The chain links TRBV4-1 to TRBJ2-7; TRBD2 is a possible D gene (5 bases). The germline gives CDR1 MGHRA, CDR2 YSYEKL. V lost 4 bases and J 0 bases, leaving 13 bases between the germline ends. The CDR3 covers 15 residues. In DNA, the CDR3 is TGCGCCAGCAGCCCGGGGAGTGGCGGCTCCTACGAGCAGTACTTC. It codes for CASSPGSGGSYEQYF.

The rearrangement uses TRBV27 and TRBJ1-5; D may be TRBD1 (6 bases). The V gene's germline CDR1 is MNHEY and CDR2 SMNVEV (reference sequence). The CDR3 has 14 residues. V was trimmed by 5 bases and J by 2 bases, leaving 10 bases between them. CDR3 nucleotides: TGTGCCAGCAGTCCGTACAGGGGCAATCAGCCCCAGCATTTT. Its protein is CASSPYRGNQPQHF.

The chain carries TRBV29-1 and TRBJ1-2; 7 bases match TRBD1. CDR3 length: 14 residues. The junction had 8 bases not matched to a gene; V was cut back by 2 bases and J by 5 bases. Germline CDR1 is SQVTM and CDR2 is ANQGSEA. CDR3 region: CSVEKGGPLYGYTF. Here the CDR3 DNA reads TGCAGCGTTGAAAAAGGGGGCCCCCTTTATGGCTACACCTTC.

The chain has TRBV28 and TRBJ2-7, with TRBD1 as a possible D gene (7 bases). CDR3 length equals 14 residues. Germline V gene lookup returns CDR1 MDHEN and CDR2 SYDVKM. V shed 6 bases and J shed 2 bases, with 14 bases lying between them. For the CDR3, the DNA is TGTGCCAGCAGGCGGGACAGCGTCGCCTACGAGCAGTACTTC. Encoded protein: CASRRDSVAYEQYF.

The chain joins TRBV30 to TRBJ1-3; a weak D match, TRBD1 (5 bases). With 5 bases removed from V and 1 base from J, the gap between germline ends came to 9 bases. CDR1 and CDR2 (germline): GTSNPN, SVGIG (reference sequence). The CDR3 runs 13 residues. For the CDR3, the DNA is TGTGCCTGGGACAGACAGTCTGGAAACACCATATATTTT. It codes for CAWDRQSGNTIYF.

This clone has a handful of counts. The J gene is TRBJ1-4, the V gene TRBV2, with a tentative D call TRBD1 (5 bases). The germline V gene encodes CDR1 SNHLY and CDR2 FYNNEI. Trimming shortened V by 9 bases and J by 3 bases, and 11 bases separated the two germline ends. The length of the CDR3 is 13 residues. The CDR3 here is CASHGGPNEKLFF. The CDR3 region has the DNA TGTGCCAGTCACGGGGGACCTAATGAAAAACTGTTTTTT.

This clone appeared once. The gene calls are TRBV9 and TRBJ2-7; 15 bases are a match to TRBD2. V shed 4 bases, J shed 7 bases, and the junction held 12 bases outside the gene matches. The CDR3 sequence is 17 residues long. Germline loops: CDR1 SGDLS, CDR2 YYNGEE. The CDR3 sequence is CASSLGLAGGLVGEQYF. The DNA of the CDR3 is TGTGCCAGCAGCCTTGGACTAGCGGGAGGGTTGGTGGGAGAGCAGTACTTC.

This clone was seen only once. V gene TRBV29-1 combines with J gene TRBJ1-2; TRBD1 aligns across 7 bases. V lost 3 bases, J lost 6 bases, and 4 bases stayed unmatched. Germline V CDR1 and CDR2: SQVTM, ANQGSEA. The CDR3 has 12 residues. As DNA, the CDR3 is TGCAGCGTTGATCGGCAGGGGGATGGCTACACCTTC. Protein: CSVDRQGDGYTF.

This chain uses TRBV28 with TRBJ2-7; TRBD2 aligns across 7 bases. The CDR3 covers 14 residues. J was trimmed by 3 bases and V by 5 bases; bases with no gene match: 7. Germline V gene lookup returns CDR1 MDHEN and CDR2 SYDVKM. CDR3 amino acids: CASSQAGPIYEQYF. In DNA form, the CDR3 reads TGTGCCAGCAGTCAAGCGGGGCCTATCTACGAGCAGTACTTC.

Only a few counts were recorded for this clone. CDR3 in amino acids: CAIRGQSMNTEAFF. The CDR3 DNA follows: TGTGCCATCAGGGGACAGTCCATGAACACTGAAGCTTTCTTT. The chain joins TRBV10-3 to TRBJ1-1; 7 bases fit TRBD1. Per the germline V gene, CDR1 is ENHRY and CDR2 is SYGVKD. V trimming: 6 bases; J trimming: 0 bases; junction bases outside the gene matches: 4. CDR3 length: 14 residues.

V is TRBV6-5 and J is TRBJ2-7, with no clear D. The CDR3 is made up of 13 amino acids. CDR1 MNHEY and CDR2 SVGAGI come from the germline V gene. Trimming left V 6 bases short and J 3 bases short, with 12 bases between. In nucleotides, the CDR3 is TGTGCCAGCAGCCTCGATTACAGCTACGAGCAGTACTTC. Its translation is CASSLDYSYEQYF.

On this clone: One junction end does not reproduce the germline sequence, and a read error may be involved. This sequence joins TRBV7-9 and TRBJ2-3; 9 nucleotides align to TRBD2. Per the germline V gene, CDR1 is SEHNR and CDR2 is FQNEAQ (reference sequence). This CDR3 comprises 12 residues. The CDR3 DNA reads TGTGCCAGCAGCCCCCGGGTAGCGGGAGTGGATTTT. Translated: CASSPRVAGVDF.

V and J are TRBV19 and TRBJ2-1, with 13 bases that match TRBD2. Trimming took 6 bases from V and 4 from J; bases not matched to a gene: 9. Germline V gene lookup returns CDR1 LNHDA and CDR2 SQIVND (reference sequence). The length of the CDR3 is 17 residues. The CDR3: CASSRGLAGTPYNEQFF. Here the CDR3 DNA reads TGTGCCAGTAGCCGGGGACTAGCGGGGACCCCGTACAATGAGCAGTTCTTC.

This clone was counted a few times. The chain has TRBV13 and TRBJ2-1; TRBD1 matches at 8 bases. V trimming: 5 bases; J trimming: 2 bases; junction bases outside the gene matches: 5. Germline V gives CDR1 PRHDT, CDR2 FYEKMQ (reference sequence). The CDR3 runs 15 residues. The CDR3 loop is CASSRRQGTYNEQFF. The DNA of the CDR3 is TGTGCCAGCAGCAGAAGACAGGGGACCTACAATGAGCAGTTCTTC.

Concerning this clone itself: The same CDR3 also results from other DNA sequences found in this sample. The chain employs TRBV5-6 and TRBJ1-4; unclear D gene. This CDR3 region has 14 residues. V was cut by 1 base and J by 4 bases, with 8 bases left in between. The germline CDR1 and CDR2 sequences are SGHDT and YYEEEE. The CDR3 nucleotides read TGTGCCAGCAGCTTGATCGGGGATAATGAAAAACTGTTTTTT. Amino acid sequence: CASSLIGDNEKLFF.

V gene TRBV28 combines with J gene TRBJ1-5, with D maybe TRBD1 (5 bases). CDR1 is MDHEN and CDR2 is SYDVKM in the germline V gene. Trimming pared 7 bases from V and 1 base from J, leaving 8 bases between. The CDR3 is 13 residues long. DNA for the CDR3: TGTGCCAGCACCTGGGGCAGCAATCAGCCCCAGCATTTT. Its protein product is CASTWGSNQPQHF.

The CDR3 DNA is TGTGCCAGCAGCGTAGATGTCGACTGGGGCTACACCTTC. The encoded protein is CASSVDVDWGYTF. V is TRBV9 and J is TRBJ1-2, with D unresolved. The V end lost 0 bases, the J end lost 8 bases, and 11 bases lay between the germline ends. Germline-derived CDR1 and CDR2 are SGDLS and YYNGEE. There are 13 residues in the CDR3.

The V gene is TRBV28, the J gene TRBJ2-3; D gene uncertain. CDR1 and CDR2 (germline): MDHEN, SYDVKM. The CDR3 has 11 residues. Trimming removed 10 bases from V and 5 bases from J, with 10 bases in between. CDR3 amino acids: CATVLLDTQYF. CDR3 bases: TGTGCCACCGTACTTTTAGATACGCAGTATTTT.

The chain recombines TRBV28 with TRBJ1-1; perhaps TRBD1 as D (6 bases). This CDR3 has 15 residues. V lost 2 bases and J lost 5, with 15 bases in between. Germline V lookup: CDR1 MDHEN, CDR2 SYDVKM. For the CDR3, the DNA is TGTGCCAGCAGTTTAGCTCAGGGGCCGTGGACTGAAGCTTTCTTT. It encodes CASSLAQGPWTEAFF.

This clone was seen a few times. The chain is built from TRBV2 and TRBJ1-1, with D maybe TRBD1 (5 bases). Per the germline V gene, CDR1 is SNHLY and CDR2 is FYNNEI. The CDR3 sequence is 14 residues long. V lost 1 base, J lost 1 base, and 7 bases lay in between. CDR3 region: CASSEGGANTEAFF. The CDR3 DNA reads TGTGCCAGCAGTGAAGGTGGGGCGAACACTGAAGCTTTCTTT.

CDR3 in DNA: TGCGCCAGCAGCCAAGAGACAGGGACTTATGCAGATACGCAGTATTTT. Amino acids: CASSQETGTYADTQYF. V and J are TRBV4-1 and TRBJ2-3; a weak D match, TRBD1 (7 bases). The CDR3 is 16 residues long. Germline V gene lookup returns CDR1 MGHRA and CDR2 YSYEKL. V dropped 0 bases and J dropped 4 bases, with 14 bases sitting between them.

This clone has just one count. The chain has TRBV7-6 and TRBJ2-1; D perhaps matches TRBD2 (5 bases). Germline loops: CDR1 SGHVS, CDR2 FNYEAQ. The CDR3 has 16 residues. Trimming took 1 base from V and 5 from J, leaving 15 bases between them. DNA of the CDR3: TGTGCCAGCAGCTTAGGAGAGCCCCCCGGGAACAATGAGCAGTTCTTC. Protein: CASSLGEPPGNNEQFF.

This chain links TRBV29-1 with TRBJ2-7; the match to TRBD2 covers 13 bases. V shed 4 bases and J 2 bases; nucleotides not matched to a gene: 2. There are 14 residues in the CDR3. From germline, CDR1 is SQVTM and CDR2 ANQGSEA. The CDR3 region has the DNA TGCAGCGTTGTAACTAGCGGGAGGGCCTACGAGCAGTACTTC. Translation: CSVVTSGRAYEQYF.